This paragraph reports one T cell receptor beta chain. This entry belongs to a study of CD8 T cells in Susac syndrome. This CDR3 contains 15 residues. Germline trimming cut 1 base from V and 4 bases from J; bases unmatched to any gene: 6. The germline V gene has CDR1 LGHDT and CDR2 YNNKEL (reference sequence). Random hexamers served to reverse transcribe roughly 0.45 to 1 ug RNA. Multiplex immunoSEQ PCR targeted 54 Vbeta and 13 Jbeta TCR beta segments. TCRdb reprocessed the immunoSEQ multiplex PCR reads with MiXCR, giving one entry per CDR3 protein. The sample gives a few hundred thousand distinct CDR3 sequences, around 95% of which show up once; roughly 0.1% is in the top ten.

The sample consisted of CD4+ T cells from PBMCs. The receptor comes from a human donor with multiple sclerosis. The chain is built from TRBV3-1 and TRBJ1-2; 7 bases are a match to TRBD1. The CDR3 DNA reads TGTGCCAGCAGCCAAGGGACAGGCCCGGGCTATGGCTACACCTTC. Protein sequence: CASSQGTGPGYGYTF.